This T cell receptor beta chain originates from a study of liver allograft versus peripheral blood T cells. Whole-study context: Repertoires from peripheral blood of liver transplant recipients were compared with those inside their transplanted livers.

The study's findings and limits: In liver allografts, T cell receptor repertoires reportedly differed from the repertoires found in peripheral blood.

As concerns this clonotype: Its antigen is currently unknown. Relative to the germline gene, one junction end is altered; a read error may explain this.

TCRdb redid the calling of the reads with MiXCR, one entry per CDR3 protein. The sample yields about 12,000 distinct CDR3 sequences, roughly 28% seen once. The CDR3 contains 17 residues. From germline, CDR1 is MNHNS and CDR2 SASEGT. V and J are TRBV6-1 and TRBJ2-7; 11 positions agree with TRBD2. This TCR came from a human patient who had a liver transplant. Some T cells may have originated in the graft donor. Here the CDR3 DNA reads TGTGTCAGCAGGACCGGGACTAGCGGTCGAAACTCCTACGAGCAGTACTTC. It specifies CVSRTGTSGRNSYEQYF.